The 11 T cell receptor beta chains reported below all come from one sample, sequenced in a study of cytomegalovirus exposure and HLA in healthy donors. PCR used 60 Vbeta primers and 13 Jbeta primers. Assay: immunoSEQ multiplex PCR; the TCRdb copy retains only in-frame clones and omits some. This sample has under 200,000 clones, with roughly 87% found just once. The source material was PBMCs. The receptors derive from a woman in her forties or fifties in good health and CMV-seronegative.

The V gene is TRBV5-1, the J gene TRBJ2-2; 7 nucleotides align to TRBD1. V lost 4 bases to trimming and J lost 3 bases; unmatched junction nucleotides: 6. Germline values: CDR1 SGHRS, CDR2 YFSETQ. This CDR3 contains 15 residues. The chain's CDR3 is CASSQQGSDTGELFF. The CDR3, as DNA: TGCGCCAGCAGCCAACAGGGGTCGGACACCGGGGAGCTGTTTTTT.

The chain links TRBV11-2 to TRBJ1-2, with 7 bases aligning to TRBD1. The CDR3 extends over 12 amino acids. The V and J ends lost 6 bases and 6 bases, in that order; junction bases with no gene match: 4. Germline V lookup: CDR1 SGHAT, CDR2 FQNNGV. The CDR3 reads CASRGQSNGYTF. The CDR3 coding sequence is TGTGCCAGCAGGGGACAGTCCAATGGCTACACCTTC.

The chain has TRBV9 and TRBJ2-1; D remains ambiguous. The V end was cut by 3 bases, the J end by 0 bases, with 7 bases between. Germline V gene sequence: CDR1 SGDLS, CDR2 YYNGEE. CDR3 length: 14 residues. The CDR3 DNA follows: TGTGCCAGCAGCGCCGACTCCTCCTACAATGAGCAGTTCTTC. Translation: CASSADSSYNEQFF.

There are a few counts of this clone. V gene TRBV2 combines with J gene TRBJ2-7; weak D call: TRBD2 (5 bases). The length of the CDR3 is 14 residues. Germline loops: CDR1 SNHLY, CDR2 FYNNEI. With 3 bases removed from V and 6 bases from J, the gap between germline ends came to 15 bases. CDR3 protein: CASSDVVFRGEQYF. DNA for the CDR3: TGTGCCAGCAGTGATGTGGTCTTTCGGGGCGAGCAGTACTTC. Variable domain in full (rest from reference TRBV2 and TRBJ2-7): EPEVTQTPSHQVTQMGQEVILRCVPISNHLYFYWYRQILGQKVEFLVSFYNNEISEKSEIFDDQFSVERPDGSNFTLKIRSTKLEDSAMYFCASSDVVFRGEQYFGPGTRLTVT.

V and J are TRBV4-1 and TRBJ1-5, with D perhaps matching TRBD1 (5 bases). V lost 2 bases to trimming and J lost 5 bases, with 16 bases between them. Germline loops: CDR1 MGHRA, CDR2 YSYEKL. This CDR3 has 16 residues. The DNA for the CDR3 is TGCGCCAGCAGCCAAACTGGGGACTCAGAATATCAGCCCCAGCATTTT. Protein product: CASSQTGDSEYQPQHF.

The gene calls are TRBV19 and TRBJ2-5; 11 bases are shared with TRBD2. This CDR3 contains 17 residues. Germline values: CDR1 LNHDA, CDR2 SQIVND (reference sequence). The V segment lost 6 bases and the J segment 5 bases; nucleotides outside the gene matches: 14. CDR3 residues: CASRTSGNRLAGETQYF. CDR3 bases: TGTGCCAGTAGGACCTCCGGAAATCGACTAGCGGGGGAGACCCAGTACTTC.

Regarding this clone: One junction end does not reproduce the germline sequence, and a read error may be involved. This chain links TRBV7-6 with TRBJ1-1; D perhaps matches TRBD1 (5 bases). This CDR3 has 15 amino acids. Germline V gene lookup returns CDR1 SGHVS and CDR2 FNYEAQ. CDR3 sequence: CASSLEPGGVTEAFF. CDR3 in DNA: TGTGCCAGCAGTTTAGAGCCGGGGGGTGTCACTGAAGCTTTCTTT.

CDR3 DNA sequence: TGTGCCAGCAGCCAAGCGGACACAGGTTTCTCCTACGAGCAGTACTTC. Its protein is CASSQADTGFSYEQYF. V gene TRBV4-2 combines with J gene TRBJ2-7; possibly TRBD1 for D (5 bases). Germline assignment: CDR1 LGHNA and CDR2 YNFKEQ. V dropped 1 base and J dropped 0 bases, with 13 bases sitting between them. CDR3 size: 16 residues.

Only a few counts were recorded for this clone. This chain uses TRBV28 with TRBJ2-7, with 9 bases lining up with TRBD1. Trimming at V came to 7 bases and at J to 5 bases, leaving 12 bases not matched to a gene. The CDR3 runs 15 residues. In germline, CDR1 is MDHEN, CDR2 SYDVKM. The CDR3 DNA reads as TGTGCCAGCATCGATTTGGACAGGGGAATTGACGAGCAGTACTTC. Translating it yields CASIDLDRGIDEQYF.

This clone was seen only once. CDR3 nucleotides: TGTGCCAGCAGTTTATATCAGAACACTGAAGCTTTCTTT. Translation: CASSLYQNTEAFF. The rearrangement uses TRBV28 and TRBJ1-1; the D is unclear. The CDR3 length is 13 residues. The germline gives CDR1 MDHEN, CDR2 SYDVKM. V lost 1 base and J 1 base, leaving 4 bases between the germline ends. Full variable domain (outside the CDR3, taken from reference TRBV28 and TRBJ1-1): DVKVTQSSRYLVKRTGEKVFLECVQDMDHENMFWYRQDPGLGLRLIYFSYDVKMKEKGDIPEGYSVSREKKERFSLILESASTNQTSMYLCASSLYQNTEAFFGQGTRLTVV.

The chain joins TRBV5-1 to TRBJ2-3; no clear D. V was shortened by 3 bases and J by 0 bases, with 11 bases between the two germline ends. CDR1 SGHRS and CDR2 YFSETQ come from the germline V gene. The CDR3 extends over 15 amino acids. The CDR3 region has the DNA TGCGCCAGCAGCTCGTACTACTCTAGCACAGATACGCAGTATTTT. Translation gives CASSSYYSSTDTQYF.